The subject of this entry is one TCR beta chain. No cognate antigen has been identified for it. Base qualities are not provided; no much larger clone lies one nucleotide away. TCR-beta CDR3 regions were amplified from genomic DNA by a two-step multiplex PCR, with the second step adding Illumina-compatible adaptors. As a commercial immunoSEQ service, TCR-beta immunosequencing was carried out on an Illumina platform. Regarding the original processing steps: Repertoires were summarised as Top 10 Clones, the percentage of T-cell templates from the ten most frequent sequences, and productive clonality. Values of productive clonality ranged from 0 to 1, with a monoclonal population indicated by a value of 1. Sequences comprising at least 0.1% of tumour T-cell templates but absent from matched non-adjacent lung were defined as tumour-associated clones and were identified via log10 scatter plots. Student's t-tests were used for two-group comparisons, ANOVA was used for stages, and linear regression was used for relationships, with analyses conducted in GraphPad Prism7 and R. This immuneACCESS table, as held by TCRdb, lists in-frame sequences with V and J called but not all clones. Of the missing ones, under half trace to an unresolved V gene in checked studies; the others have no known cause. That table supplies the V and J calls and clone size; D and trimming were determined from the DNA. The sample table lists about 3,100 clones, nearly 85% of them with a count of one. The top ten constitute over 7% of the sample.

Genomic DNA was isolated with the QIAamp DNA kit from frozen aliquots of single-cell suspensions that had not been sorted. The tumour samples consisted of non-small cell lung cancer tissue that had been surgically resected. Tissues were received within 2 hours of resection and processed immediately into single-cell suspensions. Tissue was mechanically dissociated and enzymatically digested with DNase I, collagenase I and hyaluronidase for approximately 30 minutes at 37 °C, then filtered and RBC-lysed. This sample was included in a study of immune cell composition in non-small cell lung cancer (dated by TCRdb to 2016 to 2017). For context, the study as a whole: Histologic subtype, mainly lung adenocarcinoma or squamous cell carcinoma, was assigned on the basis of H&E together with p63, CK5, Napsin A and TTF-1 immunohistochemistry. Several tumour specimens with TCR-beta data were rare histological subtypes and were excluded from the subtype comparisons. Adaptive Biotechnologies TCR-beta sequencing was carried out on about 34 paired NSCLC tumour and non-adjacent lung specimens, as well as on 26 tumour-only specimens. For supplementary cohort #1, made up of 10 lung adenocarcinoma cases, paired tumour/lung TCR-beta sequencing was done and TIL populations were generated so that tumour reactivity could be assessed. Beyond this particular receptor, the publication reports: The reactivity cohort included only ten to eleven cases, and whether tumour-reactive clones share sequences with the dominant in vivo tumour-associated clones was not shown. Lung squamous cell carcinoma tumours had significantly higher Top 10 clone scores and productive clonality than lung adenocarcinoma tumours. In under twelve adenocarcinoma cases, maximal tumour-associated clone frequency correlated strongly with TIL tumour reactivity, whereas overall clonality did not. Smoking pack-years did not significantly correlate with tumour TCR-beta clonality. Tumour-associated clones >0.5% occurred in nearly half of NSCLC cases: around 36% of adenocarcinomas versus 75% of squamous carcinomas.

Trimming costs V 5 bases and J 0 bases, and their ends lie 13 bases apart. Taken from cysteine to phenylalanine, the CDR3 has 15 residues. The read is trimmed to its CDR3 DNA, 45 bases read in frame from base 1. Looking up the germline V gene (reference sequence) yields CDR1 MNHEY and CDR2 SMNVEV. This receptor was obtained from a human donor with non-small cell lung cancer. The sample taken for sequencing was lung tumor tissue. Here the chain combines TRBV27 and TRBJ2-5, with the D gene not confidently named. The CDR3 region: CASSPETTYQETQYF. The DNA sequence reads TGTGCCAGCAGTCCCGAAACCACTTACCAAGAGACCCAGTACTTC.